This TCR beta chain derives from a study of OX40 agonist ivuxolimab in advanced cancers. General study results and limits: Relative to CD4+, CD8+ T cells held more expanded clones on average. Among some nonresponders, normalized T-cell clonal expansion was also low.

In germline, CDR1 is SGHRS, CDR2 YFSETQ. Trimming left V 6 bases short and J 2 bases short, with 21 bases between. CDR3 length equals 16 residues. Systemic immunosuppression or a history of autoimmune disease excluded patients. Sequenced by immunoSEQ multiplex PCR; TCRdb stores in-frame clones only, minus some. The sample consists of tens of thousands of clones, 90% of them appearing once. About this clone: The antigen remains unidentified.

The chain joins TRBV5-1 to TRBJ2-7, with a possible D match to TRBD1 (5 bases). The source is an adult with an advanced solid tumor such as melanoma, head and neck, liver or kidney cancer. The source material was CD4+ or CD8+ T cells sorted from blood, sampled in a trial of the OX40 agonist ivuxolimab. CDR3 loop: CASNSDTKPEPYEQYF. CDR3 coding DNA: TGCGCCAGCAATTCGGACACCAAACCAGAACCCTACGAGCAGTACTTC.